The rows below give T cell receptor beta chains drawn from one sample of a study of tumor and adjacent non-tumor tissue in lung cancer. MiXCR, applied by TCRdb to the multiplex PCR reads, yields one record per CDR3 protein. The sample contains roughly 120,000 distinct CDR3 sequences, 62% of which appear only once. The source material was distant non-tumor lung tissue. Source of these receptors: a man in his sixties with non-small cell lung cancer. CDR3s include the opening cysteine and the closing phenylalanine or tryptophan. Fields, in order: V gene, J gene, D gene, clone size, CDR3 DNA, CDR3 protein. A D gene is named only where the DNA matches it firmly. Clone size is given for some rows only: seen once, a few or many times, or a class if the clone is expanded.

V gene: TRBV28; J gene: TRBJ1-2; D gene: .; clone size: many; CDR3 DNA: TGTGCCAGCAGTCTCGACAGTAACTATGGCTACACCTTC; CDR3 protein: CASSLDSNYGYTF
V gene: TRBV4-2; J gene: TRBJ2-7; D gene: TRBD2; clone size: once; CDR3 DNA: TGTGACAGCAGCCAAGAAACTAGCGTGAGGGACGAGCAGTACTTC; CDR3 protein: CDSSQETSVRDEQYF
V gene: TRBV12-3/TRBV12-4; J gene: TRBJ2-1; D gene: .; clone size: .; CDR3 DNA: TGTGCCAGCAGTCGCGGTCGATACAATGAGCAGTTCTTC; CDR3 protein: CASSRGRYNEQFF
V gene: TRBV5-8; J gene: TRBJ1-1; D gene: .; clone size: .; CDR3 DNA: TGTGCCAGCAGCTTGTACCGGATTGGTGAGGCTTTCTTT; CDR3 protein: CASSLYRIGEAFF
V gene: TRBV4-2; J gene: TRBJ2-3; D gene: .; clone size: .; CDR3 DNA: TGTGCCAACAGCTCCCAGGACGACACAGATACGCAGTATTTT; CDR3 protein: CANSSQDDTDTQYF
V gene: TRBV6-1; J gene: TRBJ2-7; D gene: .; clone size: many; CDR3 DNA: TGTGCCAGCAGGCAGACCGGGACAACCTACGAGCAGTACTTC; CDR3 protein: CASRQTGTTYEQYF
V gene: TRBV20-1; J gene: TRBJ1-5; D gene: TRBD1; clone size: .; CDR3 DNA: TGCAGTACTAGAGCACGCGGGACAGTGGAGCAGCCCCAGCATTTT; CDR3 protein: CSTRARGTVEQPQHF
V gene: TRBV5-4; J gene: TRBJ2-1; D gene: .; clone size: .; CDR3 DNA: TGTGCCAGGAGCCCTCCCGGACGAGACTACAATGAGCAGTTCTTC; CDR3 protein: CARSPPGRDYNEQFF
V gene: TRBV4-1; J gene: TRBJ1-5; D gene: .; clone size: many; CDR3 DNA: TGCGCCAGCAGCCAAGATACGGGCAGCAATCAGCCCCAGCATTTT; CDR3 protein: CASSQDTGSNQPQHF
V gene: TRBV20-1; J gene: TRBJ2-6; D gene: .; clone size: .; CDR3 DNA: TGCAGTGATAGAGTTTCAGGTCTGGCCCCCGGGGCCAACGTCCTGACTTTC; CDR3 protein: CSDRVSGLAPGANVLTF
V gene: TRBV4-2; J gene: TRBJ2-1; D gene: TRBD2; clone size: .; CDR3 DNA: TGTGCCAGCAGTCAAGATCTGGGGACTAGCGGGGGACGTGAACAGTTCTTC; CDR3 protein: CASSQDLGTSGGREQFF
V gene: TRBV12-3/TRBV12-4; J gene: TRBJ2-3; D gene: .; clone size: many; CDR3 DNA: TGTGCCAGCAGCGGGGCAGGGAAACATACGCAGTATTTT; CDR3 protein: CASSGAGKHTQYF
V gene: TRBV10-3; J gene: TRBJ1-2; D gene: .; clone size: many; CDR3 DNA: TGTGCCATCCGGGACAACTATGGCTACACCTTC; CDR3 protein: CAIRDNYGYTF
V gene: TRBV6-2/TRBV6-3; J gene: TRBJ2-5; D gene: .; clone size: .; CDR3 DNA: TGTGCCAGCGGCTTAGTGGGCAGCCAAGTGACCCAGTACTTC; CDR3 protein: CASGLVGSQVTQYF
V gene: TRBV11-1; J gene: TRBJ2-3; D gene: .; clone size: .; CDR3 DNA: TGTGCCAGCAGTTTGGCCAGGGAACTGTCGGATACGCAGTATTTC; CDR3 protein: CASSLARELSDTQYF
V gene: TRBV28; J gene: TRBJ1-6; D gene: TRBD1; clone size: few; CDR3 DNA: TGTGCCAGCAGTACCGGGACAGGGCCCCTCCACTTT; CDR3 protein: CASSTGTGPLHF
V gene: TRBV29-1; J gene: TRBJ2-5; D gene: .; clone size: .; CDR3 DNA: TGCAGCGTCGCCCTGGGAGCCCCCGGGGAGATCCAGTACTTC; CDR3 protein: CSVALGAPGEIQYF
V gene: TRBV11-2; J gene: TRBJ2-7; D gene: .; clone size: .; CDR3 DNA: TGTGCCAGTAGTACCGCTTTCTACGAGCAGCACTTC; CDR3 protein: CASSTAFYEQHF
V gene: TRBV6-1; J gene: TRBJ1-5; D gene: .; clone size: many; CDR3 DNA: TGTGCCAGCATGGGATTAGGGGGGGCCGCTGGCAATCAGCCCCAGCATTTT; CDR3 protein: CASMGLGGAAGNQPQHF
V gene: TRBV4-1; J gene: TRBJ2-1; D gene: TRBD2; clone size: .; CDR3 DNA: TGCGCCAGCTGCCAAGATTCGGGTTTTGAGCGGGGTTCTGGTGTGCAGTTCTTC; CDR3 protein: CASCQDSGFERGSGVQFF
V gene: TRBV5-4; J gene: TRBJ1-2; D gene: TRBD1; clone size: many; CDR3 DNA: TGTGCCAGCAGCCCAGGGGGGTACCTCAACTATGGCTACACCTTC; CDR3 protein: CASSPGGYLNYGYTF
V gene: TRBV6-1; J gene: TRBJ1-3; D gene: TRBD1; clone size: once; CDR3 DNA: TGTGCCAGCAGAGCCGGGACAGGGGAAAACACCATATATTTT; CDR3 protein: CASRAGTGENTIYF
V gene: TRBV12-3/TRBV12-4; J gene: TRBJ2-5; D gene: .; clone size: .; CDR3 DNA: TGTGCCAGTAGTCCGCTGGATAGCATGGAGGCACAGTACTTC; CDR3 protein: CASSPLDSMEAQYF
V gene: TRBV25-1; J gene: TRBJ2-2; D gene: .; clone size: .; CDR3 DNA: TGTACTAGAAGTCGTACCGGGGAGCTGTTTTTT; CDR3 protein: CTRSRTGELFF
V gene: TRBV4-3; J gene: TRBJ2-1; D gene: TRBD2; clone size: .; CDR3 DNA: TGCACCATCAGCATACGAGCGGGAGTCGGCTACAATGAGCAGTTCTTC; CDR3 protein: CTISIRAGVGYNEQFF
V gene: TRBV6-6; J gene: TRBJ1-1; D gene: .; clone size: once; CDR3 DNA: TGTGCCAGCAGTTACGTAGACATTGAAGCTTTCTTC; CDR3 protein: CASSYVDIEAFF
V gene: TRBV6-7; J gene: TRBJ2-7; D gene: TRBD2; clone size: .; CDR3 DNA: TGTGCCAGCAGTTACGGGGGACCTTTAGCGGGAAGACTACCCGAGCAGTACTTC; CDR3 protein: CASSYGGPLAGRLPEQYF
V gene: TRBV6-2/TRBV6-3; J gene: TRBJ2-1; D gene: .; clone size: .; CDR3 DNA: TGCGCCAGCAGCACCCCGATAATATCGGGGTACAATGAGCAGTTCTTC; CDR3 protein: CASSTPIISGYNEQFF
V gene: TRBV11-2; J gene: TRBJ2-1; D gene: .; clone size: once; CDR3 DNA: TGTAGCAGCATTCAAGCGGGTTCCTACAAAGAGCAGTTCTTC; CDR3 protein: CSSIQAGSYKEQFF
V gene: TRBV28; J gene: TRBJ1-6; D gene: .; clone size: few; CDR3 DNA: TGTGCCAGCAGTCGCGACATGGTTGGATCACCCCTCCACTTT; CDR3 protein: CASSRDMVGSPLHF
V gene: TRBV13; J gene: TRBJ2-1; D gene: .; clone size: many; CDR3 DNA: TGTGCCAGCAGCTTAGGGGCCCCAGGGGCCCTACCCAATGAGCAGTTCTTC; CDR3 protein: CASSLGAPGALPNEQFF
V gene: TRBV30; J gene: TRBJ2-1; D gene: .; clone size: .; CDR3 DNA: TGTGACTCCTCGGACTCCTTCTACTACAATGAGCAGTTCTTC; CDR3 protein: CDSSDSFYYNEQFF
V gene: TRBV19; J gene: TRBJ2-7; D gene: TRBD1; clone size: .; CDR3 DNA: TGTGCCAGTAGTGTCGGACAGGCCAGCGAGCAGTACTTC; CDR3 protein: CASSVGQASEQYF
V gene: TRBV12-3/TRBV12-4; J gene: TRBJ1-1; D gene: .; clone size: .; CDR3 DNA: TGTGCCAACAGTTTTAGGCACATTAACACTGAAGCTTTATTT; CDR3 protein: CANSFRHINTEALF
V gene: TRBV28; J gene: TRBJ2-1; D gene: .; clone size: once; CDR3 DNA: TGTGCCAGCAGTTTGCCCAGCGTCAGGCCTGGCAATGAGCAATTCTTC; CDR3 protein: CASSLPSVRPGNEQFF
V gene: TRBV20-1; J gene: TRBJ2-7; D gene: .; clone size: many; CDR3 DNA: TGCAGTGCTCCAGAGCAGTACTTC; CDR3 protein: CSAPEQYF
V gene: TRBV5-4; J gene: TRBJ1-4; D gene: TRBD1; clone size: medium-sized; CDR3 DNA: TGTGCCAGCAGCCCCGGGACAGGGGGCGATGAAAAACTGTTTTTT; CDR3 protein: CASSPGTGGDEKLFF
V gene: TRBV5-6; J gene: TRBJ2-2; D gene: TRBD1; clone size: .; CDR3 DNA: TGTCCCAGCAGCTTTGGGACAGAGAACACCGGGGAGCTGTTTTTT; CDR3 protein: CPSSFGTENTGELFF
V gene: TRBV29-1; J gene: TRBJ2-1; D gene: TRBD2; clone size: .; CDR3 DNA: TGCAGCACCCTCGGGACTAGCCCCGATGAGCAGTTCTTC; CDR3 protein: CSTLGTSPDEQFF
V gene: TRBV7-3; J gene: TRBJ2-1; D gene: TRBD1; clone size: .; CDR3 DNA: TGTTCCAGCAGCCCACAGGGGATCCCTAACAGTGAGCAGTTCTTC; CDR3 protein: CSSSPQGIPNSEQFF
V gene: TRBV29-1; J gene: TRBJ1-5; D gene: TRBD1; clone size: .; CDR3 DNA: TGCGGCGTTCGACAGGGCGATCAGCACCAGCATTTT; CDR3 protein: CGVRQGDQHQHF
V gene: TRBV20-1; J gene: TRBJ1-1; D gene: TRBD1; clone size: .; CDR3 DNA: TGCAGTGCTAGAGAAGGGACAGGGTCGGGTACTGAAGCTTTCTTT; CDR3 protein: CSAREGTGSGTEAFF
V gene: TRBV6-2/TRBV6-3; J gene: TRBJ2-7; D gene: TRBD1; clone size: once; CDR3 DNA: TGTACCAGCAGCTCGGACAGGGACAGTTCCTACGAGCAGTACTTC; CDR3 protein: CTSSSDRDSSYEQYF
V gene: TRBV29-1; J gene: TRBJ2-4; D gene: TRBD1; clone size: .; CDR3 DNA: TGCAGCGTTGAAGGTGTTGGACAGGGAATAGCCAAAAACGTTCAGTACTTC; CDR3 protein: CSVEGVGQGIAKNVQYF